Sequencing of this T cell receptor beta chain was carried out in a study of blood T cells in healthy people across ages. Each donor gave around 9.6 milliliters of peripheral blood. Per sample, no less than 5 micrograms of total RNA were extracted. The sample holds a few counts of this clonotype. The V end lost 5 bases, the J end lost 1 base, and 3 bases lay between the germline ends. This CDR3 region has 11 residues. CDR1 and CDR2 from the germline V gene are SGHTS and YDEGEE. For the second PCR, which ran for about 6 to 11 cycles, a sample-barcoded 5' primer and a J-beta primer mix were used. TCRdb independently ran MiXCR on the 5' RACE reads; one entry per CDR3 protein. The sample holds about 1.4 million distinct CDR3 sequences, roughly 60% seen once.

The sequence was collected from a man between 18 and 35 years old in good health. The chain carries TRBV5-8 and TRBJ1-2; no clear D. Material: blood. DNA for the CDR3: TGTGCCAGCAGGGATAACTATGGCTACACCTTC. Translating gives CASRDNYGYTF. Combining the CDR3 with reference TRBV5-8 and TRBJ1-2 gives the whole variable domain EAGVTQSPTHLIKTRGQQATLRCSPISGHTSVYWYQQALGLGLQFLLWYDEGEERNRGNFPPRFSGRQFPNYSSELNVNALELEDSALYLCASRDNYGYTFGSGTRLTVV.